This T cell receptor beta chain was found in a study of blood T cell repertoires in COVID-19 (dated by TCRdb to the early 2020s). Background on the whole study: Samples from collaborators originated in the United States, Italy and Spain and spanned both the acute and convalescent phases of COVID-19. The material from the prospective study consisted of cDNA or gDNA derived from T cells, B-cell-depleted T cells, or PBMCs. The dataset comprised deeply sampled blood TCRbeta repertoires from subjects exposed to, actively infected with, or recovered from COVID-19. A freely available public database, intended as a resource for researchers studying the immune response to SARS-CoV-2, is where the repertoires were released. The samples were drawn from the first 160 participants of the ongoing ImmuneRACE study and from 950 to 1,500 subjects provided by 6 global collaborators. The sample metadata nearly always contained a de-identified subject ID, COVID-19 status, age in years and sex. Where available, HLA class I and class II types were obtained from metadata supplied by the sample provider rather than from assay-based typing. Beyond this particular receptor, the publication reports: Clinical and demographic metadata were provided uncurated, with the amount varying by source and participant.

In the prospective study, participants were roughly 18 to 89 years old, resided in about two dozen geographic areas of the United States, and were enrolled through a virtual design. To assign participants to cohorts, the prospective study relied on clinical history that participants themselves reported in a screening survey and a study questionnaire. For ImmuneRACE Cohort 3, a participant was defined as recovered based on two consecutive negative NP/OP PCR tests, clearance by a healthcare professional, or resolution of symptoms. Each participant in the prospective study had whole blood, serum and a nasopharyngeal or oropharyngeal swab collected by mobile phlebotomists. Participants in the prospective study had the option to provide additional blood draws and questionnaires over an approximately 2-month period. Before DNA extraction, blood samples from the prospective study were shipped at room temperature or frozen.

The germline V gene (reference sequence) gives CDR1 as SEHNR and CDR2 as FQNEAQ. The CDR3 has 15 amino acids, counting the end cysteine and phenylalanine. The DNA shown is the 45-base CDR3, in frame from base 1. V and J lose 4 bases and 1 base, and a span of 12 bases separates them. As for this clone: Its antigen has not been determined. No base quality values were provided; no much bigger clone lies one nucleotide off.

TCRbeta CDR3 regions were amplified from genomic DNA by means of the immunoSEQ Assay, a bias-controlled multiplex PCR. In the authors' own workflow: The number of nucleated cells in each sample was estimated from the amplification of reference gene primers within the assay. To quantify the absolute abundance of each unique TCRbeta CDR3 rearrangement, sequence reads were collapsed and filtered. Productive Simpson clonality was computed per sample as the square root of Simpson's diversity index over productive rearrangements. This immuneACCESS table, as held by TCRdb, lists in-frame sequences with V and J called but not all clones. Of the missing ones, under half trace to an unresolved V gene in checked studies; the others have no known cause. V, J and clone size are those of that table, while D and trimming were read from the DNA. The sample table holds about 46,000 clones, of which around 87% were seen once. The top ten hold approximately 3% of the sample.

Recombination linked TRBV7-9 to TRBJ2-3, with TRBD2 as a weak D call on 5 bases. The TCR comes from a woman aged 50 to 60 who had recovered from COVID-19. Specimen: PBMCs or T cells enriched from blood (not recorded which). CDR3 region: CASSSPGWGTDTQYF. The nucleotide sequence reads TGTGCCAGCAGCTCGCCGGGGTGGGGCACAGATACGCAGTATTTT.